This entry concerns a single TCR beta chain. Its target is not known. Generated by immunoSEQ multiplex PCR, the TCRdb table keeps only in-frame clones and is missing some. Among around 20,000 clones listed, over 80% were seen once. Trimming removed 3 bases from V and 5 bases from J, with 16 bases in between. Germline loops: CDR1 KGHSH, CDR2 LQKENI. The CDR3 has 15 residues. This specimen comes from a study of T cells in localized non-small cell lung cancer. Study results and limitations: Overall survival was longer when the density of T cells in the blood was higher. In adjacent lung, a median roughly 58 of the top 100 tumor clones were found. Uninvolved nearby lung showed the greatest T cell clonality, exceeding that found in tumor. It remains possible that heterogeneity exists, since only one tumor region was sequenced.

The sample here was peripheral blood, taken before any cancer treatment. The source of this sequence is a woman aged 40-70 years with stage I lung adenocarcinoma. The chain couples TRBV18 to TRBJ1-2; D may be TRBD1 (5 bases). Here the CDR3 reads CASSPSGSWGYGYTF. The CDR3 nucleotides are TGTGCCAGCTCACCCTCAGGGTCATGGGGATATGGCTACACCTTC.